The 28 T cell receptor beta chains presented below share a single source sample, sequenced in a study of T cells in Graves' hyperthyroidism and ophthalmopathy (dated by TCRdb to the late 2010s). Receptor libraries were prepared by multiplex PCR. The reads were generated on an Illumina HiSeq 2000. Amplification of TCR beta CDR3 regions was carried out from RNA transcripts. For the first round of RT-PCR on the TCR CDR3, the HTBI primer set was used together with the Qiagen OneStep RT-PCR kit. TCRdb itself trimmed the public reads at Q25 with fastp, ran MiXCR and retained productive beta chains. A single entry per CDR3 protein holds the most common genes and DNA from its merged rows. The sample table holds 610,000 or so distinct CDR3 sequences, of which 35% to 55% were seen once. About 8% of the sample goes to the ten largest clones. The sequenced sample was peripheral blood or thyroid tissue (not recorded which). All receptors derive from a woman younger than 35 with Graves' hyperthyroidism.

J is TRBJ1-1 and V is TRBV29-1; unclear D gene. Trimming took off 8 bases at V and 1 base at J, with 14 bases between the two ends. The CDR3 is 13 amino acids. Germline assignment: CDR1 SQVTM and CDR2 ANQGSEA. CDR3 in amino acids: CSSQAGQNTEAFF. As DNA, the CDR3 is TGCAGCAGCCAGGCCGGTCAGAACACTGAAGCTTTCTTT.

V usage is TRBV24-1 and J usage is TRBJ2-2; D gene unclear. This CDR3 has 15 amino acids. With 3 bases removed from V and 2 bases from J, the gap between germline ends came to 9 bases. Germline CDR1 reads KGHDR; CDR2 reads SFDVKD. CDR3 coding DNA: TGTGCCACCAGTGATCACCGGGCCAACACCGGGGAGCTGTTTTTT. Translation: CATSDHRANTGELFF.

Points on this clonotype: This could be a read error, since a much larger clone is one nucleotide away. A read error is likely, as this CDR3 ends without the conserved phenylalanine or tryptophan. The chain combines TRBV6-5 with TRBJ1-1; D gene ambiguous. The V gene lost 5 bases and the J gene lost 2 bases, with 12 bases spanning the gap. Germline loops: CDR1 MNHEY, CDR2 SVGAGI. The CDR3 loop spans 14 amino acids. The CDR3 nucleotides are TGTGCCAGCAGTATACAGTGGAGCAACACTGAAGCTTTCCTT. Translating it yields CASSIQWSNTEAFL.

This clonotype was counted ten times or more. The chain joins TRBV19 to TRBJ1-5; 8 nucleotides match TRBD1. The germline gives CDR1 LNHDA, CDR2 SQIVND (reference sequence). The CDR3 consists of 15 residues. V shed 6 bases, J shed 6 bases, and the junction held 10 bases outside the gene matches. CDR3 nucleotide sequence: TGTGCCAGTAGCCCATTGACAGGGGATATTCAGCCCCAGCATTTT. Translation gives CASSPLTGDIQPQHF.

This clonotype was counted at least ten times. Relative to the germline gene, one junction end is altered; a read error may explain this. The chain has TRBV6-5 and TRBJ1-5; D is possibly TRBD1 (5 bases). This CDR3 has 14 residues. The germline V gene encodes CDR1 MNHEY and CDR2 SVGAGI. The chain's CDR3 is CASSYGGSYQPQHF. The CDR3 nucleotides are TGTGCCAGCAGTTACGGGGGTAGCTATCAGCCCCAGCATTTT.

This clonotype was found a few times. V and J are TRBV25-1 and TRBJ2-1; a possible D gene is TRBD1 (6 bases). From germline, CDR1 is MGHDK and CDR2 SYGVNS. The CDR3 is 13 residues long. The V gene lost 3 bases and the J gene lost 8 bases, with 11 bases spanning the gap. CDR3 nucleotide sequence: TGTGCCAGCAGTGATCAGGGGCACTATGAGCAGTTCTTC. This codes for CASSDQGHYEQFF.

This chain links TRBV29-1 with TRBJ1-5; D is ambiguous. Looked up from germline, CDR1 is SQVTM and CDR2 is ANQGSEA. Trimming removed 8 bases at V and 4 bases at J, with 12 bases between. The CDR3 runs 12 residues. The CDR3: CSLVSYNQPQHF. DNA of the CDR3: TGCAGCTTAGTCTCGTATAATCAGCCCCAGCATTTT.

CDR3 nucleotides: TGTGCCACCAGCAGATCAACAGGGATCTATGGCTACACCTTC. Its protein product is CATSRSTGIYGYTF. The rearrangement links TRBV15 to TRBJ1-2, with D maybe TRBD1 (6 bases). V shed 2 bases and J shed 4 bases, with 11 bases lying between them. CDR3 length: 14 residues. Germline CDR1 LNHNV, CDR2 YYDKDF (reference sequence).

This clonotype occurred a few times. The gene calls are TRBV20-1 and TRBJ2-1; TRBD2 is a possible D gene (6 bases). The germline V gene has CDR1 DFQATT and CDR2 SNEGSKA (reference sequence). Trimming took 5 bases from V and 6 from J, leaving 8 bases between them. There are 11 residues in the CDR3. CDR3 DNA sequence: TGCAGTGCTGGGACTTTCAATGAGCAGTTCTTC. Translation: CSAGTFNEQFF.

This clonotype was counted ten times or more. This sequence joins TRBV5-4 and TRBJ1-4; TRBD1 is a possible D gene (6 bases). Germline V gives CDR1 SGHNT, CDR2 YYREEE (reference sequence). The CDR3 has 14 amino acids. Trimming took 0 bases from V and 8 from J, leaving 11 bases between them. CDR3 nucleotides: TGTGCCAGCAGCTTGGATTTGCAGGGGGAAAAACTGTTTTTT. This gives the protein CASSLDLQGEKLFF.

The gene calls are TRBV2 and TRBJ2-1; 10 bases line up with TRBD2. The CDR3 has 13 residues. Germline loops: CDR1 SNHLY, CDR2 FYNNEI. The J segment lost 12 bases and the V segment lost 7 bases, leaving 9 bases of the junction unmatched. This CDR3 reads CASTFLASGRQFF. CDR3 DNA sequence: TGTGCCAGCACCTTCCTGGCTAGCGGGAGGCAGTTCTTC. The full variable domain, its missing parts supplied by reference TRBV2 and TRBJ2-1, is EPEVTQTPSHQVTQMGQEVILRCVPISNHLYFYWYRQILGQKVEFLVSFYNNEISEKSEIFDDQFSVERPDGSNFTLKIRSTKLEDSAMYFCASTFLASGRQFFGPGTRLTVL.

This clonotype was seen ten or more times. This may be a read error, as it is one base from a much larger clone. CDR3 amino acids: CSAKDLPGNTEAFF. The CDR3 region has the DNA TGCAGTGCTAAAGATTTGCCCGGGAACACTGAAGCTTTCTTT. The V call is TRBV20-1, the J call TRBJ1-1, with D unclear. V shed 4 bases and J shed 1 base, with 13 bases lying between them. The CDR3 is 14 residues long. Germline V lookup: CDR1 DFQATT, CDR2 SNEGSKA (reference sequence).

This clonotype was detected ten times or more. V and J are TRBV6-1 and TRBJ2-5; 8 nucleotides align to TRBD2. Germline values: CDR1 MNHNS, CDR2 SASEGT. V lost 5 bases and J lost 4; bases outside the gene matches: 9. The CDR3 length is 15 residues. CDR3 in amino acids: CASSPSGSVVETQYF. The DNA of the CDR3 is TGTGCCAGCAGTCCCAGCGGGAGTGTCGTAGAGACCCAGTACTTC.

V usage is TRBV24-1 and J usage is TRBJ2-7; D might be TRBD1 or TRBD2, each matching 7 bases. The CDR3 runs 14 residues. Germline V lookup: CDR1 KGHDR, CDR2 SFDVKD. Between the trimmed V and J ends, which lost 7 bases and 4 bases, there was a span of 16 bases. The CDR3 spells CATRGQAGAYEQYF. DNA for the CDR3: TGTGCCACCAGAGGACAGGCGGGGGCATACGAGCAGTACTTC.

This clonotype was detected ten times or more. V usage is TRBV20-1 and J usage is TRBJ1-6; perhaps TRBD1 as D (6 bases). Germline assignment: CDR1 DFQATT and CDR2 SNEGSKA (reference sequence). The V end lost 5 bases, the J end lost 0 bases, and 14 bases lay between the germline ends. This CDR3 region has 16 residues. The CDR3 reads CSARIGGGSYNSPLHF. The CDR3 coding sequence is TGCAGTGCTCGTATTGGGGGCGGCTCCTATAATTCACCCCTCCACTTT.

The CDR3 loop is CASSQMGEDSLVFF. Here the CDR3 DNA reads TGTGCCAGCAGCCAAATGGGGGAGGACTCTTTAGTTTTCTTT. The gene calls are TRBV9 and TRBJ1-1, with D perhaps matching TRBD1 (5 bases). Germline lookup yields CDR1 SGDLS and CDR2 YYNGEE. The CDR3 contains 14 residues. The V and J ends lost 4 bases and 13 bases respectively, with 23 bases between them.

Concerning this clonotype itself: This may arise from a read error, as a much more abundant clone is one base away. The CDR3 does not end in the conserved phenylalanine or tryptophan, so this is likely a read error. J is TRBJ1-1 and V is TRBV19; the D gene is possibly TRBD1 (6 bases). Germline CDR1 LNHDA, CDR2 SQIVND (reference sequence). The CDR3 spans 15 residues. Trimming took off 2 bases at V and 7 bases at J, with 17 bases between the two ends. CDR3 protein: CASSIMGRGRDEAFL. The CDR3 DNA reads as TGTGCCAGTAGTATAATGGGCAGGGGCCGGGATGAAGCTTTCCTT.

This sequence joins TRBV6-5 and TRBJ1-5, with 13 bases matching TRBD2. The DNA end is more similar to TRBJ2-3, so the J call may be wrong. The CDR3 consists of 16 residues. The germline CDR1 and CDR2 sequences are MNHEY and SVGAGI. The CDR3 is CASSYSTSGRTDTQYF. Here the CDR3 DNA reads TGTGCCAGCAGTTACTCGACTAGCGGGAGGACAGATACGCAGTATTTT.

Many counts were recorded for this clonotype. CDR3 in DNA: TGTGCCAGCAGTTTAATAGGGGCAAATTCACCCCTCCACTTT. It codes for CASSLIGANSPLHF. V is TRBV12-3 or TRBV12-4 and J is TRBJ1-6; possibly TRBD1 for D (5 bases). V was pared by 2 bases and J by 7 bases, with 9 bases between. This CDR3 comprises 14 residues.

In this sample, this clonotype turned up a few times. This may be a read error: a much more frequent sequence differs by one nucleotide. The V gene is TRBV25-1, the J gene TRBJ2-2, with a possible D match to TRBD2 (6 bases). The CDR3 loop spans 15 amino acids. Trimming cost V 5 bases and J 4 bases, with 14 bases left between them. Germline V CDR1 and CDR2: MGHDK, SYGVNS. In nucleotides, the CDR3 is TGTGCCAGCAGTAACCGGAGGGAGAGCACCGGGGAGCTGTTTTTT. Its protein product is CASSNRRESTGELFF.

There are many counts of this clonotype. The chain links TRBV6-1 to TRBJ1-1; a possible D gene is TRBD1 (5 bases). This CDR3 region has 14 residues. Germline lookup yields CDR1 MNHNS and CDR2 SASEGT. V was cut by 6 bases and J by 3 bases, with 14 bases left in between. The CDR3 here is CASRPNRSYTEAFF. CDR3 DNA: TGTGCCAGCAGACCAAACAGGAGTTACACTGAAGCTTTCTTT.

This clonotype was observed a single time. This chain links TRBV2 with TRBJ2-3, with TRBD2 identical over 12 bases. The V and J ends lost 6 bases and 4 bases, in that order; junction bases with no gene match: 8. The CDR3 length is 16 residues. Per the germline V gene, CDR1 is SNHLY and CDR2 is FYNNEI. CDR3 sequence reads: CASSGVTSGSSDTQYF. CDR3 bases: TGTGCCAGCAGCGGAGTGACTAGCGGGAGCTCAGATACGCAGTATTTT.

The J gene is TRBJ1-5, the V gene TRBV15; D is undetermined. The CDR3 is 13 residues long. V was clipped by 3 bases and J by 2 bases, with 5 bases between them. Germline values: CDR1 LNHNV, CDR2 YYDKDF (reference sequence). The CDR3 bases are TGTGCCACCAGCAGGCAGGGCAATCAGCCCCAGCATTTT. Its translation: CATSRQGNQPQHF.

The CDR3 loop is CASSYTGGYDDSPLHF. DNA for the CDR3: TGTGCCAGCAGCTATACAGGGGGCTACGATGATTCACCCCTCCACTTT. The chain has TRBV7-8 and TRBJ1-6, with 9 bases identical to TRBD1. This CDR3 is built from 16 residues. V gave up 4 bases and J gave up 8 bases; unmatched junction bases: 9. Germline CDR1 and CDR2: SGHVS and FQNEAQ.

This clonotype came up a few times. This rearrangement joins TRBV4-2 to TRBJ2-7; D may correspond to TRBD1 or TRBD2 (6 bases each). This CDR3 is 16 amino acids long. V lost 0 bases to trimming and J lost 0 bases, with 12 bases between them. CDR1 is LGHNA, CDR2 YNFKEQ, per germline. The DNA for the CDR3 is TGTGCCAGCAGCCAAGAAGAACAGGGACTCTCCTACGAGCAGTACTTC. The encoded protein is CASSQEEQGLSYEQYF.

The chain has TRBV27 and TRBJ1-3; D is perhaps TRBD1 (5 bases). Germline CDR1 reads MNHEY; CDR2 reads SMNVEV (reference sequence). The CDR3 loop spans 15 amino acids. Trimming took 5 bases from V and 8 from J, leaving 19 bases between them. The CDR3 sequence: CASSSGAGLSHTIYF. The DNA of the CDR3 is TGTGCCAGCAGTAGTGGGGCGGGCTTGAGTCACACCATATATTTT.

This chain connects TRBV20-1 to TRBJ1-5; no reliable D call. CDR3 size: 15 residues. Germline CDR1 and CDR2: DFQATT and SNEGSKA (reference sequence). Trimming left V 3 bases short and J 3 bases short, with 15 bases between. CDR3 sequence reads: CSARDFAAFNQPQHF. The CDR3 DNA follows: TGCAGTGCTAGGGATTTCGCGGCCTTCAATCAGCCCCAGCATTTT.

This clonotype was seen a few times. Just one base apart from a much larger clone, this may be a read error. The V gene is TRBV2, the J gene TRBJ2-5; D remains ambiguous. CDR3 length: 13 residues. Germline V gene sequence: CDR1 SNHLY, CDR2 FYNNEI. With 4 bases removed from V and 3 bases from J, the gap between germline ends came to 9 bases. CDR3 nucleotide sequence: TGTGCCAGCAGTGCCGCTCGGAAAGAGACCCAGTACTTC. Its protein product is CASSAARKETQYF.